This entry lists 26 T cell receptor beta chains sequenced from one sample in a study of T-cell reconstitution after alpha-beta-depleted transplantation in children. Unique molecular identifiers tagged the TCRbeta library. One entry per CDR3 protein results from TCRdb running MiXCR on the PCR reads. The sample consists of about 470,000 distinct CDR3 sequences, around two fifths of them appearing once. The sequences come from PBMCs, collected before TCRalphabeta/CD19-depleted stem cell transplant. These receptors originate from a girl aged 2 to 10 with aplastic anemia, due to receive a stem cell transplant.

This clonotype has at least ten counts. The CDR3 DNA reads as TGCGCCAGCAGCTTGGGACAAGGGGAGCTGTTTTTT. It translates to CASSLGQGELFF. The J gene is TRBJ2-2, the V gene TRBV5-1; no firm D call. This CDR3 has 12 residues. The germline V and J ends were trimmed by 0 bases and 8 bases, with 5 bases remaining between them. Germline V CDR1 and CDR2: SGHRS, YFSETQ.

In its sample, this clonotype was seen a few times. V is TRBV20-1 and J is TRBJ2-5, with D possibly being TRBD1 (5 bases). Germline CDR1 reads DFQATT; CDR2 reads SNEGSKA (reference sequence). This CDR3 region has 13 residues. Trimming took 0 bases from V and 7 from J, leaving 12 bases between them. CDR3 loop: CSARDNRLGTQYF. CDR3 bases: TGCAGTGCTAGAGATAACAGGCTCGGGACCCAGTACTTC.

V is TRBV10-3 and J is TRBJ1-1; the D gene is possibly TRBD1 (6 bases). Trimming cost V 3 bases and J 8 bases, with 16 bases left between them. The CDR3 is 14 amino acids. Germline V gene lookup returns CDR1 ENHRY and CDR2 SYGVKD. The CDR3 coding sequence is TGTGCCATCAGTGATGGGGGCGCCGGAGTGGAAGCTTTCTTT. This codes for CAISDGGAGVEAFF.

This clonotype was recorded many times. The chain is built from TRBV29-1 and TRBJ2-5; TRBD1 might be the D (6 bases). Looked up from germline, CDR1 is SQVTM and CDR2 is ANQGSEA. Trimming shortened V by 4 bases and J by 1 base, and 7 bases separated the two germline ends. The CDR3 runs 12 residues. The CDR3 loop reads CSVGGGQETQYF. For the CDR3, the DNA is TGCAGCGTTGGAGGGGGCCAAGAGACCCAGTACTTC.

This clonotype came up many times. The chain employs TRBV3-1 and TRBJ2-7; 14 bases map to TRBD2. J lost 7 bases, V lost 1 base, and 3 bases had no gene match. CDR3 length equals 15 residues. Per the germline V gene, CDR1 is LGHDT and CDR2 is YNNKEL (reference sequence). CDR3 residues: CASSQGLAGGREQYF. The CDR3 nucleotides are TGTGCCAGCAGCCAAGGACTAGCGGGAGGGCGGGAGCAGTACTTC.

The chain carries TRBV28 and TRBJ2-7; D may be TRBD1 (5 bases). CDR1 and CDR2 from the germline V gene are MDHEN and SYDVKM. V was pared by 6 bases and J by 3 bases, with 12 bases between. The CDR3 extends over 13 amino acids. The CDR3: CASRPTGIYEQYF. The CDR3 nucleotides read TGTGCCAGCAGGCCCACAGGAATCTACGAGCAGTACTTC.

This clonotype was seen many times. The chain has TRBV28 and TRBJ2-7; weak D call: TRBD2 (6 bases). The CDR3 runs to 15 residues. Trimming removed 3 bases from V and 2 bases from J, with 14 bases in between. Germline V gene sequence: CDR1 MDHEN, CDR2 SYDVKM. CDR3: CASSFWDFRPYEQYF. The CDR3 nucleotides read TGTGCCAGCAGTTTCTGGGACTTTCGACCCTACGAGCAGTACTTC.

The chain carries TRBV7-2 and TRBJ2-1; 13 bases are shared with TRBD2. Unmatched junction bases numbered 6, after V lost 4 bases and J lost 6 bases. In germline, CDR1 is SGHTA, CDR2 FQGNSA. The CDR3 sequence is 16 residues long. The CDR3 DNA reads as TGTGCCAGCAGCTCAACGGGACTAGCGGGATCCAATGAGCAGTTCTTC. This sequence encodes CASSSTGLAGSNEQFF.

J is TRBJ2-3 and V is TRBV28; 9 bases match TRBD2. CDR3 length: 16 residues. With 6 bases clipped from V and 4 bases from J, the junction kept 11 bases outside the gene matches. Germline assignment: CDR1 MDHEN and CDR2 SYDVKM. This CDR3 is CASSPPSSGISDTQYF. Here the CDR3 DNA reads TGTGCCAGCAGCCCTCCGTCTAGCGGGATCTCAGATACGCAGTATTTT.

The genes are TRBV20-1 and TRBJ1-2, with 7 bases that match TRBD1. With 0 bases clipped from V and 4 bases from J, the junction kept 2 bases outside the gene matches. The CDR3 is 13 residues long. Germline values: CDR1 DFQATT, CDR2 SNEGSKA (reference sequence). DNA of the CDR3: TGCAGTGCTAGAGATTGGGACAGCTATGGCTACACCTTC. It specifies CSARDWDSYGYTF.

This clonotype was counted ten times or more. The chain couples TRBV27 to TRBJ1-1; TRBD1 aligns across 8 bases. The CDR3 has 13 residues. CDR1 MNHEY and CDR2 SMNVEV come from the germline V gene (reference sequence). J lost 5 bases, V lost 3 bases, and 2 bases had no gene match. The CDR3 sequence is CASSFDRGTEAFF. In nucleotides, the CDR3 is TGTGCCAGCAGTTTCGACAGGGGAACTGAAGCTTTCTTT.

The sample holds many counts of this clonotype. This chain connects TRBV24-1 to TRBJ2-4, with D perhaps TRBD1 or TRBD2 (5 bases each). CDR3 size: 15 residues. Per germline, CDR1 KGHDR and CDR2 SFDVKD. The germline V and J ends were trimmed by 2 bases and 9 bases, with 16 bases remaining between them. In DNA, the CDR3 is TGTGCCACCAGTGATTCTGGGACGCCGCCTGGCATTCAGTACTTC. Its protein product is CATSDSGTPPGIQYF.

This clonotype was detected a few times. The V gene is TRBV2, the J gene TRBJ2-1; a weak D match, TRBD2 (7 bases). V was shortened by 0 bases and J by 7 bases, with 25 bases between the two germline ends. The CDR3 contains 19 residues. CDR1 is SNHLY and CDR2 is FYNNEI in the germline V gene. DNA of the CDR3: TGTGCCAGCAGTGAAGCGGGGGGCTCGGCGGGAGTGTCTTTGAATGAGCAGTTCTTC. Its translation: CASSEAGGSAGVSLNEQFF. Drawing the rest from reference TRBV2 and TRBJ2-1, the complete variable domain is EPEVTQTPSHQVTQMGQEVILRCVPISNHLYFYWYRQILGQKVEFLVSFYNNEISEKSEIFDDQFSVERPDGSNFTLKIRSTKLEDSAMYFCASSEAGGSAGVSLNEQFFGPGTRLTVL.

In this sample, this clonotype turned up many times. The chain employs TRBV5-1 and TRBJ2-3; D gene uncertain. The CDR3 is made up of 15 amino acids. The germline V and J ends were trimmed by 1 base and 6 bases, with 15 bases remaining between them. CDR1 SGHRS and CDR2 YFSETQ come from the germline V gene. The CDR3 DNA reads as TGCGCCAGCAGCTTGAAAGCCCAACTTGCCGATACGCAGTATTTT. Protein sequence: CASSLKAQLADTQYF.

This clonotype was seen at least ten times. The V gene is TRBV14, the J gene TRBJ2-3, with 12 bases that match TRBD2. The germline V gene has CDR1 SGHDN and CDR2 FVKESK. Trimming took 0 bases from V and 11 from J; bases not matched to a gene: 6. CDR3 length: 15 amino acids. CDR3 region: CASSQETSGRFQQYF. CDR3 coding DNA: TGTGCCAGCAGCCAAGAAACTAGCGGGAGGTTTCAGCAGTATTTT. Full variable domain (rest looked up from reference TRBV14 and TRBJ2-3): EAGVTQFPSHSVIEKGQTVTLRCDPISGHDNLYWYRRVMGKEIKFLLHFVKESKQDESGMPNNRFLAERTGGTYSTLKVQPAELEDSGVYFCASSQETSGRFQQYFGPGTRLTVL.

The chain joins TRBV5-1 to TRBJ2-7, with 7 bases identical to TRBD2. Per the germline V gene, CDR1 is SGHRS and CDR2 is YFSETQ. The junction had 7 bases not matched to a gene; V was cut back by 4 bases and J by 0 bases. The CDR3 contains 15 residues. The CDR3 nucleotides read TGCGCCAGCAGCCCGCGTAGCGGGCCCTCCTACGAGCAGTACTTC. This encodes CASSPRSGPSYEQYF.

This clonotype was seen only a few times. CDR3 sequence: CASSPTENQPQHF. The CDR3 DNA reads as TGTGCCAGCAGCCCGACAGAAAATCAGCCCCAGCATTTT. The chain is built from TRBV12-3 or TRBV12-4 and TRBJ1-5, with D tentatively TRBD1 (5 bases). V lost 6 bases and J 4 bases, leaving 10 bases between the germline ends. The CDR3 has 13 amino acids.

The sample holds many counts of this clonotype. This sequence joins TRBV4-1 and TRBJ1-2, with unresolved D. CDR3 length: 12 amino acids. Per germline, CDR1 MGHRA and CDR2 YSYEKL. V was trimmed by 0 bases and J by 7 bases, leaving 6 bases between them. The CDR3 DNA sequence: TGCGCCAGCAGCCAAGAAAAGGGTGGCTACACCTTC. Translating gives CASSQEKGGYTF.

This clonotype appeared many times. The chain couples TRBV28 to TRBJ2-1; D not certain. The CDR3 sequence is 15 residues long. The germline V and J ends were trimmed by 2 bases and 9 bases, with 17 bases remaining between them. The germline V gene has CDR1 MDHEN and CDR2 SYDVKM. The CDR3 loop reads CASSLNSALGSEQFF. The CDR3 nucleotides are TGTGCCAGCAGTTTAAATTCGGCCCTCGGAAGTGAGCAGTTCTTC. Full variable domain (rest looked up from reference TRBV28 and TRBJ2-1): DVKVTQSSRYLVKRTGEKVFLECVQDMDHENMFWYRQDPGLGLRLIYFSYDVKMKEKGDIPEGYSVSREKKERFSLILESASTNQTSMYLCASSLNSALGSEQFFGPGTRLTVL.

The J gene is TRBJ2-6, the V gene TRBV20-1, with 9 bases aligning to TRBD1. Trimming cost V 4 bases and J 0 bases; bases outside gene matches: 1. CDR3 length: 15 amino acids. Germline V gene lookup returns CDR1 DFQATT and CDR2 SNEGSKA (reference sequence). As DNA, the CDR3 is TGCAGTGCTAAGGACAGGGGCTCTGGGGCCAACGTCCTGACTTTC. The encoded protein is CSAKDRGSGANVLTF.

V gene TRBV12-3 or TRBV12-4 combines with J gene TRBJ2-5; TRBD2 matches at 9 bases. CDR3 length: 15 residues. V gave up 8 bases and J gave up 3 bases; unmatched junction bases: 10. The CDR3 protein is CASRRIGGGEETQYF. In nucleotides, the CDR3 is TGTGCCAGCCGGAGGATCGGCGGGGGGGAAGAGACCCAGTACTTC.

The V gene is TRBV7-9, the J gene TRBJ2-1; 7 bases match TRBD2. The CDR3 has 14 residues. The ends lost 5 bases at V and 10 bases at J; junction bases unmatched: 11. From germline, CDR1 is SEHNR and CDR2 FQNEAQ (reference sequence). CDR3 coding DNA: TGTGCCAGCAGCCGCGGGGGACTAAATGGAGAGCAGTTCTTC. This codes for CASSRGGLNGEQFF.

The chain is built from TRBV5-4 and TRBJ2-2; 10 bases map to TRBD1. V shed 5 bases and J 4 bases; nucleotides not matched to a gene: 5. CDR1 SGHNT and CDR2 YYREEE come from the germline V gene (reference sequence). The CDR3 loop spans 15 amino acids. CDR3 residues: CASRLDRGVTGELFF. Written as DNA, the CDR3 is TGTGCCAGCAGACTGGACAGGGGGGTCACCGGGGAGCTGTTTTTT.

The gene calls are TRBV28 and TRBJ1-1; no reliable D call. The V and J ends lost 3 bases and 8 bases respectively, with 7 bases between them. The CDR3 has 11 residues. Germline V gene data show CDR1 as MDHEN and CDR2 as SYDVKM. The CDR3 here is CASSFQLEAFF. The DNA of the CDR3 is TGTGCCAGCAGTTTCCAGTTAGAAGCTTTCTTT.

In this sample, this clonotype turned up a few times. The rearrangement joins TRBV20-1 to TRBJ2-4; the D is unclear. The germline CDR1 and CDR2 sequences are DFQATT and SNEGSKA (reference sequence). The CDR3 is 14 amino acids. Between the trimmed V and J ends, which lost 3 bases and 0 bases, there was a span of 9 bases. The CDR3 sequence: CSARADLAKNIQYF. In DNA form, the CDR3 reads TGCAGTGCTAGGGCGGATTTAGCCAAAAACATTCAGTACTTC.

The V call is TRBV10-2, the J call TRBJ2-7; D is unresolved. CDR1 and CDR2 (germline): WSHSY, SAAADI. The CDR3 is made up of 16 amino acids. Trimming pared 6 bases from V and 0 bases from J, leaving 18 bases between. The CDR3 loop is CASRGTTGSYSYEQYF. CDR3 coding DNA: TGCGCCAGCAGGGGCACGACGGGCAGTTACTCCTACGAGCAGTACTTC.